A selection of T cell receptor beta chains follows, all from one sample in a study of T cell clones after liver transplantation. Produced via immunoSEQ multiplex PCR; TCRdb's table is partial and in-frame only. Of about 80,000 clones detected, 82% appear once; the ten largest clones hold approximately 0.43%. The sequences come from CD4+ T cells from blood, collected about 46 months after liver transplant. Receptors originate from a human patient who received a liver transplant. Some of these T cells may belong to the graft donor. CDR3s include the opening cysteine and the closing phenylalanine or tryptophan. D genes are given only for firm matches. Expanded clones are given a class, and other clones once, few, many or no size at all.

>-|TRBJ2-1|15|TRBV14|few
TGTGCCAGCAGCCAAGTCGGACTCGACAGGTGGGAGCAGTTCTTC
CASSQVGLDRWEQFF
>TRBD1|TRBJ2-5|19|TRBV4-1|-
TGCGCCAGCAGCCCCTTAAATTTTAGAGCTGACAGGGACCAAGAGACCCAGTACTTC
CASSPLNFRADRDQETQYF
>-|TRBJ2-3|16|TRBV7-9|-
TGTGCCAGCAGCCCAAGGCTAGGGCAGGATCGGGATACGCAGTATTTT
CASSPRLGQDRDTQYF
>-|TRBJ2-5|14|TRBV7-9|-
TGTGCCAGCAGCTTACTGGGCTTACAAGAGACCCAGTACTTC
CASSLLGLQETQYF
>TRBD2|TRBJ2-7|15|TRBV5-4|-
TGTGCCAGCAGCTTGGATAGGACTAGCGGAGGGGGCGTTAGCTTC
CASSLDRTSGGGVSF
>TRBD1|TRBJ2-7|15|TRBV6-5|-
TGTGCCAGCAGACCCGGGACAGGGGGCTCCTACGAGCAGTACTTC
CASRPGTGGSYEQYF
>-|TRBJ2-2|14|TRBV10-3|-
TGTGCCATCAGTGGGGGGCCGAACACCGGGGAGCTGTTTTTT
CAISGGPNTGELFF
>-|TRBJ1-5|11|TRBV28|-
TGTGCCAGCCGGACGAGGGAGGAAAAGCATTTT
CASRTREEKHF
>-|TRBJ1-5|13|TRBV18|-
TGTGCCAGCTCACCAGCGGGGGCTCAGCCCCAGCATTTT
CASSPAGAQPQHF
>-|TRBJ2-3|14|TRBV11-2|-
TGTGCCAGCAGCCCCTGGGAGGGCACAGATACGCAGTATTTT
CASSPWEGTDTQYF
>TRBD1|TRBJ1-2|16|TRBV5-1|-
TGCGCCAGCAGCCCGTCGGGTGACAGGGGCACCTATGGCTACACCTTC
CASSPSGDRGTYGYTF
>-|TRBJ1-1|12|TRBV29-1|-
TGCAGCGTTGACAGGGTGGGGGCTGAAGCTTTCTTT
CSVDRVGAEAFF
>-|TRBJ1-1|8|TRBV20-1|few
TGCAGTGCTAGGGGGCGTAACTTT
CSARGRNF
>-|TRBJ1-5|13|TRBV6-6|-
TGTGCCAGCAGTCCGGGGTACAATCAGCCCCAGCATTTT
CASSPGYNQPQHF
>-|TRBJ2-3|15|TRBV9|few
TGTGCCAGCAGCGTAGGTAGTTGGGGCACAGATACGCAGTATTTT
CASSVGSWGTDTQYF